This entry lists 8 T cell receptor beta chains sequenced from one sample in a study of vaccination effects on CD4 cells after COVID-19. These TCRs are of unknown antigen specificity. The data were produced by immunoSEQ multiplex PCR, yet TCRdb's version contains in-frame clones alone and is incomplete. This table has 65,000 to 90,000 clones, about 73% appearing once. Subsequent to 10 days of culture, CD4+ T cells were isolated. Everyone in the study got two shots of either the BNT162b2 or mRNA-1273 vaccine. The sequencing used CD4+ T cells from PBMCs cultured without peptide, collected after COVID-19 vaccination. The origin of the receptors is a human donor who received a COVID-19 vaccine.

This rearrangement joins TRBV7-2 to TRBJ1-5, with D unresolved. Germline V gene sequence: CDR1 SGHTA, CDR2 FQGNSA. This CDR3 region has 13 residues. Trimming shortened V by 3 bases and J by 1 base, and 4 bases separated the two germline ends. CDR3 in DNA: TGTGCCAGCAGCTTTAGAAGCAATCAGCCCCAGCATTTT. Protein: CASSFRSNQPQHF.

This clone has more than one count but fewer than ten. The chain links TRBV20-1 to TRBJ1-3; no clear D. Germline CDR1 reads DFQATT; CDR2 reads SNEGSKA (reference sequence). The V gene lost 6 bases and the J gene lost 8 bases, with 11 bases spanning the gap. The CDR3 sequence is 11 residues long. This CDR3 reads CSARSGDTIYF. CDR3 in DNA: TGCAGTGCCAGGAGTGGGGACACCATATATTTT.

This clone was seen once. This rearrangement joins TRBV5-8 to TRBJ2-7, with 10 bases fitting TRBD2. V lost 2 bases to trimming and J lost 0 bases; unmatched junction nucleotides: 5. Germline CDR1 SGHTS, CDR2 YDEGEE. The CDR3 is 16 amino acids. CDR3 in amino acids: CASSFPGTSVSYEQYV. CDR3 nucleotide sequence: TGTGCCAGCAGCTTCCCCGGGACTAGCGTCTCCTACGAGCAGTACGTC.

The chain is built from TRBV5-8 and TRBJ2-7; possible D gene TRBD2, 5 bases. The CDR3 spans 13 residues. Trimming pared 2 bases from V and 5 bases from J, leaving 11 bases between. Germline CDR1 SGHTS, CDR2 YDEGEE. The CDR3 nucleotides read TGTGCCAGCAGCTTTAGGACTGGTAACGAGCAGTACGTC. Its translation: CASSFRTGNEQYV.

The chain combines TRBV29-1 with TRBJ2-1, with 14 bases fitting TRBD2. CDR1 SQVTM and CDR2 ANQGSEA come from the germline V gene. The J segment lost 2 bases and the V segment lost 5 bases, leaving 2 bases of the junction unmatched. The CDR3 consists of 15 residues. CDR3 protein: CSVRLAGGPYNEQFF. In nucleotides, the CDR3 is TGCAGCGTTAGACTAGCGGGGGGGCCCTACAATGAGCAGTTCTTC.

This clone was found a few times. V and J are TRBV15 and TRBJ1-5; 7 positions match TRBD1. The germline CDR1 and CDR2 sequences are LNHNV and YYDKDF (reference sequence). The CDR3 totals 15 residues. V dropped 3 bases and J dropped 7; count of bases not matched to a gene: 9. CDR3 sequence: CATSRVDREVQPQHF. In DNA, the CDR3 is TGTGCCACCAGCAGGGTAGACAGGGAGGTCCAGCCCCAGCATTTT.

The gene calls are TRBV6-5 and TRBJ2-7; perhaps TRBD2 as D (7 bases). V was clipped by 7 bases and J by 0 bases, with 13 bases between them. Germline CDR1 and CDR2: MNHEY and SVGAGI. This CDR3 is built from 14 residues. CDR3 loop: CASKRDTVSYEQYV. In DNA, the CDR3 is TGTGCCAGCAAGCGGGACACGGTCTCCTACGAGCAGTACGTC.

The rearrangement joins TRBV30 to TRBJ2-1; a weak D match, TRBD2 (6 bases). With 3 bases removed from V and 4 bases from J, the gap between germline ends came to 10 bases. Germline V gene data show CDR1 as GTSNPN and CDR2 as SVGIG (reference sequence). The CDR3 consists of 13 residues. This CDR3 is CAWSPGTYNEQFF. CDR3 bases: TGTGCCTGGAGCCCTGGGACTTACAATGAGCAGTTCTTC.